The TCR beta chain described here comes from a study of PD-L1 blockade in urothelial cancer. Study overall: As for prior chemotherapy regimens, patients had received 0 to 3. Blood samples contained a median about 130,000 T cells. Findings and limits, study-wide: It was durable-benefit patients whose tumor-associated blood clones expanded more at 3 weeks.

Details on this clone: The antigen remains unidentified.

Patients yielded 1 to 8 samples each, pretreatment and on-treatment. The CDR3 spans 16 residues. The ends lost 0 bases at V and 6 bases at J; junction bases unmatched: 9. Germline V gene lookup returns CDR1 SGHNT and CDR2 YYREEE (reference sequence). Clones were sequenced by immunoSEQ multiplex PCR, and TCRdb holds only the in-frame ones, with some missing. The repertoire has some 41,000 clones, about 91% of them found once; the top ten carry approximately 4.1%. The chain carries TRBV5-4 and TRBJ2-3; 8 bases map to TRBD1. Material: PBMCs, obtained around atezolizumab (anti-PD-L1) treatment. This sequence was found in an elderly man with urothelial cancer. The CDR3 here is CASSLGQGALSDTQYF. The CDR3 coding sequence is TGTGCCAGCAGCTTGGGGCAGGGGGCGCTTAGCGATACGCAGTATTTT.